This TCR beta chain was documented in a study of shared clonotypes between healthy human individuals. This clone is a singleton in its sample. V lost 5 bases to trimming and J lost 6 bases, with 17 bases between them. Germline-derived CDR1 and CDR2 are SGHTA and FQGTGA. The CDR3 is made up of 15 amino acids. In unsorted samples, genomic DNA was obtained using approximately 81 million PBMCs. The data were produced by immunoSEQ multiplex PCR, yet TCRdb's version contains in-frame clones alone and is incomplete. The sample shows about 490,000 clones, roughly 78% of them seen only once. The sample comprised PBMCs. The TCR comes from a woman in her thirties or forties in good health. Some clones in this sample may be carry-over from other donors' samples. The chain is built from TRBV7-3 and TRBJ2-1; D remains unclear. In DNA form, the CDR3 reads TGTGCCAGCAGCCCCCGGCAGACCCCTCCCAATGAGCAGTTCTTC. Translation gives CASSPRQTPPNEQFF. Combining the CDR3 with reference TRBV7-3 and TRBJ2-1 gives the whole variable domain GAGVSQTPSNKVTEKGKYVELRCDPISGHTALYWYRQSLGQGPEFLIYFQGTGAADDSGLPNDRFFAVRPEGSVSTLKIQRTERGDSAVYLCASSPRQTPPNEQFFGPGTRLTVL.